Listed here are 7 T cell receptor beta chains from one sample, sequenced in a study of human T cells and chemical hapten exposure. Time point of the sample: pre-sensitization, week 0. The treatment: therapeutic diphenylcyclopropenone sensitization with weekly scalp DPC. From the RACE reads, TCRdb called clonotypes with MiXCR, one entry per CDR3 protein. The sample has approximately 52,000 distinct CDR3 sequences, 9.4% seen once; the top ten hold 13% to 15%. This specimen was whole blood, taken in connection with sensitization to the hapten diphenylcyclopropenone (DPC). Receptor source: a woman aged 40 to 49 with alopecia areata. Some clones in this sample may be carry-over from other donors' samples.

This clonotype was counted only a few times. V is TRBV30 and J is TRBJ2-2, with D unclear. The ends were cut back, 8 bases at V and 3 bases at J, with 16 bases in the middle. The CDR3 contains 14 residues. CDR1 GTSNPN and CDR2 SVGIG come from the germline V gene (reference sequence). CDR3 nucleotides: TGTGCCGGAAAGACGGAGAGGTACACCGGGGAGCTGTTTTTT. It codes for CAGKTERYTGELFF.

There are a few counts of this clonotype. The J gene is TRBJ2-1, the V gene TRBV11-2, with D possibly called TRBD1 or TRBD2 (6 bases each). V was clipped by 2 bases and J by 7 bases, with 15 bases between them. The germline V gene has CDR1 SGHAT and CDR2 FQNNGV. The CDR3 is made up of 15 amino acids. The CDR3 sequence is CASSLHRGPSNEQFF. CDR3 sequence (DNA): TGTGCCAGCAGCTTACACCGGGGGCCCTCGAATGAGCAGTTCTTC.

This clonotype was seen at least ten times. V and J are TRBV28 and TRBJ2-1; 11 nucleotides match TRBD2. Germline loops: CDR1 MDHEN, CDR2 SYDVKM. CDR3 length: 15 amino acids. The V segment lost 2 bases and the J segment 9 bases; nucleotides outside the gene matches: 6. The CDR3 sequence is CASSLTSGGVGEQFF. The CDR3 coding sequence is TGTGCCAGCAGTTTAACTAGCGGGGGTGTCGGTGAGCAGTTCTTC.

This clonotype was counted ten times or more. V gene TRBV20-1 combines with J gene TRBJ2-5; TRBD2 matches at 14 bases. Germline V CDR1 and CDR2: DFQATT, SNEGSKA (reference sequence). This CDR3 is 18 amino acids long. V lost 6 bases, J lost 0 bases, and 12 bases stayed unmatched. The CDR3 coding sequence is TGCAGTGCGACGTCAGGGACTAGCGGGGGTATGCACCAAGAGACCCAGTACTTC. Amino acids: CSATSGTSGGMHQETQYF.

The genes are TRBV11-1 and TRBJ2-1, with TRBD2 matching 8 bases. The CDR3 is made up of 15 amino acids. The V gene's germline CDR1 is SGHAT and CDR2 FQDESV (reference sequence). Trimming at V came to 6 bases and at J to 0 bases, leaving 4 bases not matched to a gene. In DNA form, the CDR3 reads TGTGCCAGCAGTTACCTAGCGGGCTCCTACAATGAGCAGTTCTTC. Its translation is CASSYLAGSYNEQFF.

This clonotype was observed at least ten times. CDR3: CASSLQRAQETQYF. The CDR3 bases are TGTGCCAGCAGCTTACAAAGGGCCCAAGAGACCCAGTACTTC. The chain is built from TRBV7-2 and TRBJ2-5; D not certain. From germline, CDR1 is SGHTA and CDR2 FQGNSA. CDR3 length: 14 amino acids. The V end lost 2 bases, the J end lost 1 base, and 8 bases lay between the germline ends.

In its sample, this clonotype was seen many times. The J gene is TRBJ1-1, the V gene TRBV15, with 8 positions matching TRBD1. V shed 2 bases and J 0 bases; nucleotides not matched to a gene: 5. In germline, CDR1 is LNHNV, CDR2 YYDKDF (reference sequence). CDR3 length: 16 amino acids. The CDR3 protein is CATSRNRQGMNTEAFF. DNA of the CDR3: TGTGCCACCAGCAGAAATCGACAGGGGATGAACACTGAAGCTTTCTTT.